These T cell receptor beta chains were read from a single sample in a study of identical twins. TCRdb independently ran MiXCR on the 5' RACE reads; one entry per CDR3 protein. Here the sample spans 420,000 or so distinct CDR3 sequences, approximately 18% being singletons. Sequencing was performed on naive T cells sorted from blood. These receptors were taken from a man aged 45-65 years in good health. The CDR3 runs from the conserved cysteine through the conserved F or W. The D gene is left open where the match is weak. Only part of the rows carry a size: once, few, many, or a class if the clone is expanded.

v_call	j_call	d_call	clone_size	cdr3_aa	cdr3_nt
TRBV12-3/TRBV12-4	TRBJ1-6	.	few	CASSPTGMDSPLHF	TGTGCCAGCAGCCCCACAGGGATGGATTCACCCCTCCACTTT
TRBV12-3/TRBV12-4	TRBJ2-5	TRBD1	.	CASSPGTGGFWETQYF	TGTGCCAGCAGTCCAGGGACAGGGGGTTTTTGGGAGACCCAGTACTTC
TRBV5-1	TRBJ2-7	TRBD1	few	CASNWGSGQGHEQYF	TGCGCCAGCAACTGGGGGTCCGGACAGGGACACGAGCAGTACTTC
TRBV10-3	TRBJ1-1	.	few	CAISGTNTEAFF	TGTGCCATCAGCGGGACTAACACTGAAGCTTTCTTT
TRBV18	TRBJ2-2	.	.	CASSQTELNTGELFF	TGTGCCAGCTCACAGACGGAACTGAACACCGGGGAGCTGTTTTTT
TRBV3-1	TRBJ2-2	.	.	CASSRRRGLTGELFF	TGTGCCAGCAGCCGGAGGCGGGGCCTCACCGGGGAGCTGTTTTTT
TRBV5-1	TRBJ1-4	TRBD1	few	CASTTGTGLNNEKLFF	TGCGCCAGCACAACCGGGACAGGGCTAAACAATGAAAAACTGTTTTTT
TRBV18	TRBJ1-2	.	.	CASSPRDVGSYGYTF	TGTGCCAGCTCACCCCGGGACGTAGGATCATATGGCTACACCTTC
TRBV12-3/TRBV12-4	TRBJ2-1	TRBD2	few	CASSPGTSDPYNEQFF	TGTGCCAGCAGTCCCGGGACTAGCGACCCATACAATGAGCAGTTCTTC
TRBV20-1	TRBJ2-7	.	.	CSARDHLYGIYEQYF	TGCAGTGCTAGAGACCACTTGTATGGGATCTACGAGCAGTACTTC
TRBV10-2	TRBJ2-7	.	few	CASSERVWEQYF	TGCGCCAGCAGTGAGCGGGTGTGGGAGCAGTACTTC
TRBV7-2	TRBJ1-6	.	many	CASSLVWAGVNSPLHF	TGTGCCAGCAGCTTAGTCTGGGCAGGGGTGAATTCACCCCTCCACTTT
TRBV5-1	TRBJ2-7	TRBD1	many	CASSYGQGAYEQYF	TGCGCCAGCAGCTACGGACAGGGTGCGTACGAGCAGTACTTC
TRBV4-2	TRBJ2-5	TRBD2	.	CASSQGKRGALQDF	TGTGCCAGCAGCCAAGGGAAGCGGGGGGCCCTCCAGGACTTC
TRBV5-1	TRBJ2-3	.	few	CASSLESRLSTDTQYF	TGCGCCAGCAGCTTGGAGTCAAGACTTAGCACAGATACGCAGTATTTT
TRBV12-3/TRBV12-4	TRBJ2-3	.	many	CASNVGEGDTQYF	TGTGCCAGCAATGTAGGGGAAGGAGATACGCAGTATTTT
TRBV6-1	TRBJ2-4	.	many	CASRWGWGLAKNIQYF	TGTGCCAGCAGATGGGGGTGGGGTCTAGCCAAAAACATTCAGTACTTC
TRBV18	TRBJ2-7	TRBD1	.	CASSLDTGDYEQYF	TGTGCCAGCTCACTTGATACAGGGGACTACGAGCAGTACTTC
TRBV5-1	TRBJ2-3	TRBD2	.	CASSLEVAGTDTQYF	TGCGCCAGCAGCTTGGAGGTAGCGGGGACAGATACGCAGTATTTT